This entry concerns a single T cell receptor beta chain. Only in-frame clones appear in the TCRdb table, and some are missing; sequencing was by immunoSEQ multiplex PCR. The repertoire holds some 660,000 clones, more than 70% seen once, with roughly 0.0087% in the top ten. The sample is drawn from a study of shared T cell receptors in the human thymus. The CDR3 extends over 13 amino acids. Germline CDR1 reads LGHNA; CDR2 reads YSLEER. V gave up 1 base and J gave up 14 bases, with 16 bases separating them. This sample also appeared in a second study, on human thymus T cells. That investigation notes: Serving as donors were healthy Finnish infants, each of whom was having open corrective surgery for congenital heart defects. Resections removed during corrective heart surgery provided the thymus tissue used. Thymic and blood repertoires appeared to show biased V and J gene usage.

The chain has TRBV4-3 and TRBJ2-3; the D gene is possibly TRBD1 (6 bases). This TCR derives from a boy less than two years old with a congenital heart defect. Sequencing was carried out using thymocytes. CDR3 bases: TGCGCCAGCAGCCAAGCCAGGAACAGGGAACTGTATTTT. Protein product: CASSQARNRELYF.